The TCR beta chain described here comes from a study of blood T cell repertoires in COVID-19. Study summary: From the United States, Italy and Spain came samples of acute and convalescent COVID-19.

CDR1 and CDR2 from the germline V gene are LGHDT and YNNKEL (reference sequence). This CDR3 comprises 20 residues. Germline trimming cut 4 bases from V and 0 bases from J; bases unmatched to any gene: 11. Generated by immunoSEQ multiplex PCR, the TCRdb table keeps only in-frame clones and is missing some. Of 130,000 to 150,000 clones in the sample, around nine tenths were seen once. The TCR originated in a woman aged 45-59 years with active or convalescent COVID-19. Sequences were obtained from peripheral blood. This sequence joins TRBV3-1 (or the pseudogene TRBV3-2) and TRBJ2-3; 15 bases line up with TRBD2. CDR3 nucleotides: TGTGCCAGCAGCCTTTATCCGAGGACTAGCGGGAGGGCTAGCACAGATACGCAGTATTTT. Residues: CASSLYPRTSGRASTDTQYF.